These T cell receptor beta chains were read from a single sample in a study of post-analysis software for immune sequencing data. TCRdb called the PCR reads again in MiXCR, with one record for every CDR3 protein. Of 740,000 or so distinct CDR3 sequences listed, 53% are singletons. Sequenced material: blood. The receptors derive from a girl under 18 with multiple sclerosis. Each CDR3 is given with its conserved first and last residue. D genes are given only for firm matches. Expanded clones get a size class; other rows say once, few or many, or leave the size out.

J | V | D | size | CDR3 | DNA
TRBJ2-3 | TRBV5-1 | TRBD1 | few | CASSMDRGPDTQYF | TGCGCCAGCAGCATGGACAGGGGCCCAGATACGCAGTATTTT
TRBJ2-7 | TRBV9 | . | few | CASSVEGGSSSYEQYF | TGTGCCAGCAGCGTAGAAGGTGGGTCGAGCTCCTACGAGCAGTACTTC
TRBJ2-7 | TRBV10-3 | TRBD2 | . | CAISESPISGGAYEQYF | TGTGCCATCAGTGAGTCTCCTATTAGCGGGGGGGCGTACGAGCAGTACTTC
TRBJ2-1 | TRBV12-3/TRBV12-4 | . | . | CASTKGPSYNEQFF | TGTGCCAGCACCAAAGGCCCTAGCTATAATGAGCAGTTCTTC
TRBJ2-3 | TRBV12-3/TRBV12-4 | . | . | CASSFPDRRGLTFTDTQYF | TGTGCCAGCAGTTTCCCCGACCGCCGTGGACTGACATTCACAGATACGCAGTATTTT
TRBJ2-1 | TRBV3-1 | . | few | CASSLPRGGSSYNEQFF | TGTGCCAGCAGTCTTCCGCGAGGGGGGAGCTCCTACAATGAGCAGTTCTTC
TRBJ1-1 | TRBV4-1 | . | . | CASSQDGQANTEAFF | TGCGCCAGCAGTCAAGACGGCCAGGCGAACACTGAAGCTTTCTTT
TRBJ2-1 | TRBV20-1 | TRBD2 | few | CSASSLAGALGNEQFF | TGCAGTGCCAGTAGCCTAGCGGGGGCCTTGGGAAATGAGCAGTTCTTC
TRBJ2-7 | TRBV5-1 | . | . | CASSLGVTQEQYF | TGCGCCAGCAGCTTGGGTGTTACACAGGAGCAGTACTTC
TRBJ1-2 | TRBV9 | . | . | CASSVVSGGYTF | TGTGCCAGCAGCGTAGTCTCCGGGGGCTACACCTTC
TRBJ1-2 | TRBV20-1 | . | . | CSASGARASYGYTF | TGCAGTGCTAGTGGGGCCCGGGCGAGCTATGGCTACACCTTC
TRBJ2-7 | TRBV2 | . | few | CASKVGSYEQYF | TGTGCCAGCAAAGTGGGCAGCTACGAGCAGTACTTC
TRBJ2-1 | TRBV7-3 | TRBD2 | . | CASSLSGGGWNEQFF | TGTGCCAGCAGCTTAAGCGGGGGGGGATGGAATGAGCAGTTCTTC
TRBJ2-7 | TRBV20-1 | TRBD1 | . | CSAARDRVNEQYF | TGCAGTGCTGCCCGGGACAGGGTAAACGAGCAGTACTTC
TRBJ1-5 | TRBV12-3/TRBV12-4 | . | few | CASSLARRNQPQHF | TGTGCCAGCAGTTTAGCCAGGAGGAATCAGCCCCAGCATTTT
TRBJ2-5 | TRBV24-1 | TRBD1 | . | CATSDPGGEETQYF | TGTGCCACCAGTGATCCAGGGGGCGAAGAGACCCAGTACTTC
TRBJ2-4 | TRBV19 | TRBD2 | . | CASSSGLAGEAKNIQYF | TGTGCCAGTAGTTCGGGACTAGCGGGAGAGGCCAAAAACATTCAGTACTTC
TRBJ2-5 | TRBV5-6 | TRBD2 | . | CASSFRGGDETQYF | TGTGCCAGCAGCTTTCGGGGAGGGGATGAGACCCAGTACTTC
TRBJ2-5 | TRBV15 | . | . | CATSVPEAFYQETQYF | TGTGCCACCAGCGTCCCTGAGGCCTTTTACCAAGAGACCCAGTACTTC
TRBJ2-3 | TRBV6-4 | TRBD2 | once | CASSDSTSGGTDTQYF | TGTGCCAGCAGTGACTCGACTAGCGGGGGAACAGATACGCAGTATTTT
TRBJ2-3 | TRBV10-3 | TRBD2 | few | CAISESKREGTDTQYF | TGTGCCATCAGTGAGTCGAAGCGGGAGGGCACAGATACGCAGTATTTT
TRBJ1-6 | TRBV20-1 | TRBD1 | . | CSGKGDSTSPLHF | TGCAGTGGGAAAGGGGACAGCACTTCACCCCTCCACTTT
TRBJ1-3 | TRBV7-9 | TRBD1 | few | CASSLDRGFTSGNTIYF | TGTGCCAGCAGCCTGGACAGGGGGTTTACTTCTGGAAACACCATATATTTT